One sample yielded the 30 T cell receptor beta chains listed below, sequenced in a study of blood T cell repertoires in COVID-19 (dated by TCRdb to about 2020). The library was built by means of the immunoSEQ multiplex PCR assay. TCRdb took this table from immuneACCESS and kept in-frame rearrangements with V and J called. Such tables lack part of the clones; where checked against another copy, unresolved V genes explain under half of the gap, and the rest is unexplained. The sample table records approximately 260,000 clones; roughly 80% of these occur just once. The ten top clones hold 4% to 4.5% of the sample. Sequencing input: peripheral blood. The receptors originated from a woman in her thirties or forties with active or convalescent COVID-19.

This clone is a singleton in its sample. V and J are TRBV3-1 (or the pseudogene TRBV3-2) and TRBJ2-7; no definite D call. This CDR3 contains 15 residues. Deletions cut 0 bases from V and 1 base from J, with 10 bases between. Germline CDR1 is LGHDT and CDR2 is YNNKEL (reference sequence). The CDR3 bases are TGTGCCAGCAGCCAAGAGAGGCTCGAGTCCTACGAGCAGTACTTC. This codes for CASSQERLESYEQYF.

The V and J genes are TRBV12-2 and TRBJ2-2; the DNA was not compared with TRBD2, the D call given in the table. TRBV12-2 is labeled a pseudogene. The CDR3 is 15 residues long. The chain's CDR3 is CASRFSSENTGELFF. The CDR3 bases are TGTGCAAGTCGCTTTTCGAGCGAGAACACCGGGGAGCTGTTTTTT.

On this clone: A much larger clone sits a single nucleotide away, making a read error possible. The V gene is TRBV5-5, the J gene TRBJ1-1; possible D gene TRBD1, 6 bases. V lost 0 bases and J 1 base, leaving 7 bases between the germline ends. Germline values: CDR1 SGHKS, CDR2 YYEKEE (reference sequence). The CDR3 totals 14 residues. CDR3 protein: CASSLDRANTEAFF. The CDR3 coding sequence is TGTGCCAGCAGCTTGGACAGGGCGAACACTGAAGCTTTCTTT.

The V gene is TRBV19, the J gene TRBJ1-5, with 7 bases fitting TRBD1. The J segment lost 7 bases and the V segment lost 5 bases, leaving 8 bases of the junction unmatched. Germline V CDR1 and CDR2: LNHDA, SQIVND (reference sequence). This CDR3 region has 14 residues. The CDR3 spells CASSLDRDGQPQHF. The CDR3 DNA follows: TGTGCCAGTAGTCTCGACAGGGACGGGCAGCCCCAGCATTTT.

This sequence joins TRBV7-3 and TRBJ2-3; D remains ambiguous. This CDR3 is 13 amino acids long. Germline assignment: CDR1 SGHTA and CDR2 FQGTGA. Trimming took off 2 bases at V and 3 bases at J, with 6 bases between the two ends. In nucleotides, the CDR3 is TGTGCCAGCAGCTTACCGGGTACAGATACGCAGTATTTT. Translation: CASSLPGTDTQYF.

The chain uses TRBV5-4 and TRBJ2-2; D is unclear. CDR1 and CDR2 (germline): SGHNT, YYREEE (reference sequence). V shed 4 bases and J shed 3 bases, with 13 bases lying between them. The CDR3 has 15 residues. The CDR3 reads CASSQQTGYTGELFF. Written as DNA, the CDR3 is TGTGCCAGCAGCCAACAAACGGGTTACACCGGGGAGCTGTTTTTT.

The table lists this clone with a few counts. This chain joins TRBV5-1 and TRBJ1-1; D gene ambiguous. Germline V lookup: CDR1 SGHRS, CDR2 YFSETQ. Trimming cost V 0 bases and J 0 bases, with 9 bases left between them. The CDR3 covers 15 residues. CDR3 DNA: TGCGCCAGCAGCTTGGACAGCTACATGAACACTGAAGCTTTCTTT. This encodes CASSLDSYMNTEAFF.

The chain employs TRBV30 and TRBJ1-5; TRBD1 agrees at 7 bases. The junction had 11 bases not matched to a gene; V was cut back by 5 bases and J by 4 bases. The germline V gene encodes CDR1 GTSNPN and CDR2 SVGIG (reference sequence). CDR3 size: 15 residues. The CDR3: CAWSVFGTANQPQHF. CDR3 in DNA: TGTGCCTGGTCTGTTTTTGGGACAGCAAATCAGCCCCAGCATTTT. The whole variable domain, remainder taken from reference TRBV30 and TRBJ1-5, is SQTIHQWPATLVQPVGSPLSLECTVEGTSNPNLYWYRQAAGRGLQLLFYSVGIGQISSEVPQNLSASRPQDRQFILSSKKLLLSDSGFYLCAWSVFGTANQPQHFGDGTRLSIL.

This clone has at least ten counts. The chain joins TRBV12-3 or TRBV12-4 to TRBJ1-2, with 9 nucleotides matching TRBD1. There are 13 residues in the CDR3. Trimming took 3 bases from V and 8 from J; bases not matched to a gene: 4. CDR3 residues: CASSFGTGWGYTF. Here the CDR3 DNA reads TGTGCCAGCAGTTTTGGGACAGGGTGGGGCTACACCTTC.

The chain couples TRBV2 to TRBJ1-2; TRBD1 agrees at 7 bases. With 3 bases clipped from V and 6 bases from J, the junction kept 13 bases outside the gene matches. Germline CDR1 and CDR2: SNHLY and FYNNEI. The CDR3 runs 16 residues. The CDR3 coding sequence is TGTGCCAGCAGTGATGTAAGGGGGCGCGGGCCGGATGGCTACACCTTC. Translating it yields CASSDVRGRGPDGYTF.

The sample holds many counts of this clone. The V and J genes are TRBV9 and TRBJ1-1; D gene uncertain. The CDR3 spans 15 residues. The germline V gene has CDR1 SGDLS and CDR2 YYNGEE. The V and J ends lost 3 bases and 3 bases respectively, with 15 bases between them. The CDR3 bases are TGTGCCAGCAGCGATGGAGGTACGGGGTACACTGAAGCTTTCTTT. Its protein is CASSDGGTGYTEAFF.

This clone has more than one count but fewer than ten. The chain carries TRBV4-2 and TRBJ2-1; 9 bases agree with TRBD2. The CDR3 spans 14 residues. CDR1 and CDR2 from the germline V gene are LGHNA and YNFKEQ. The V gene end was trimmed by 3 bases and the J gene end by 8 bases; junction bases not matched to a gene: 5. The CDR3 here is CASSHSGGGYEQFF. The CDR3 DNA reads TGTGCCAGCAGCCATAGCGGGGGTGGGTATGAGCAGTTCTTC.

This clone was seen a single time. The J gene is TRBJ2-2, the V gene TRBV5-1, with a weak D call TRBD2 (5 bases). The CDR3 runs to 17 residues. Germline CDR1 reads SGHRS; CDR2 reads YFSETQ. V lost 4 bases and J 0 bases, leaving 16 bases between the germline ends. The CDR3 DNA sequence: TGCGCCAGCAGCCCGAGGGTCCATTCCGCGAACACCGGGGAGCTGTTTTTT. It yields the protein CASSPRVHSANTGELFF.

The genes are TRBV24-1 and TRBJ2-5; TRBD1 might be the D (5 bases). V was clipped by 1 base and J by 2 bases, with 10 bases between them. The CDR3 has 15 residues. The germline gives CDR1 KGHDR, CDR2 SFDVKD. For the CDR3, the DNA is TGTGCCACCAGTGATTTAACAGGATCGCAAGAGACCCAGTACTTC. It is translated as CATSDLTGSQETQYF.

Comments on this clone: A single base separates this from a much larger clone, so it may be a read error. CDR3 sequence (DNA): TGTGCCAGCAGCCTCGACAATGAGCAGTTCTTC. Encoded protein: CASSLDNEQFF. V is TRBV11-2 and J is TRBJ2-1; D unclear. This CDR3 is built from 11 residues. Trimming pared 5 bases from V and 5 bases from J, leaving 4 bases between. Germline V gene lookup returns CDR1 SGHAT and CDR2 FQNNGV.

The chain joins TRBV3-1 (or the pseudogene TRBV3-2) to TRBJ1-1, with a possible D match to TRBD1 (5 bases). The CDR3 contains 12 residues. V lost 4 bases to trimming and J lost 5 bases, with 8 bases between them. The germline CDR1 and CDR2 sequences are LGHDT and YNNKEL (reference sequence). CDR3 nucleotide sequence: TGTGCCAGCAGCCTCCAGGGAACTGAAGCTTTCTTT. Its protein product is CASSLQGTEAFF.

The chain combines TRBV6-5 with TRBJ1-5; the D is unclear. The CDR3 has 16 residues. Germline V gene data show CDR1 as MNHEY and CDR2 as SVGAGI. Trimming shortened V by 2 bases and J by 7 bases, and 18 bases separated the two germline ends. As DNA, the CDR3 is TGTGCCAGCAGTTACGAAGGGCCCCTTAGCGGGCAGCCCCAGCATTTT. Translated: CASSYEGPLSGQPQHF.

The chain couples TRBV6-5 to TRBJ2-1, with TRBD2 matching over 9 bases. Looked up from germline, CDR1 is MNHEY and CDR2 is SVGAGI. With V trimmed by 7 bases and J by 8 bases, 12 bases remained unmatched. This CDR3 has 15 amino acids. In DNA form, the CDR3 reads TGTGCCAGCACCACCAATGGCGGGGGGGCCGATGAGCAGTTCTTC. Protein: CASTTNGGGADEQFF.

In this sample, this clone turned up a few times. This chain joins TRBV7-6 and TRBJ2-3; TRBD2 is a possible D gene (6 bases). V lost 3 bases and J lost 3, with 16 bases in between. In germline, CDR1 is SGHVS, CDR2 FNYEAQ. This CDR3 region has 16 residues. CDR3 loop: CASSFDPGLSTDTQYF. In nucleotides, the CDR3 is TGTGCCAGCAGCTTTGATCCGGGACTCTCAACAGATACGCAGTATTTT.

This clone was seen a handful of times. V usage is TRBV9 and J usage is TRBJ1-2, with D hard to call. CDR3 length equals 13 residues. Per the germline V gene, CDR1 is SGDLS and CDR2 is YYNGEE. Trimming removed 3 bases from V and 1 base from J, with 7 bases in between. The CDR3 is CASSGRSNYGYTF. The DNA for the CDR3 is TGTGCCAGCAGCGGAAGGAGTAACTATGGCTACACCTTC. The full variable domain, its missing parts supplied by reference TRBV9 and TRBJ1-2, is DSGVTQTPKHLITATGQRVTLRCSPRSGDLSVYWYQQSLDQGLQFLIQYYNGEERAKGNILERFSAQQFPDLHSELNLSSLELGDSALYFCASSGRSNYGYTFGSGTRLTVV.

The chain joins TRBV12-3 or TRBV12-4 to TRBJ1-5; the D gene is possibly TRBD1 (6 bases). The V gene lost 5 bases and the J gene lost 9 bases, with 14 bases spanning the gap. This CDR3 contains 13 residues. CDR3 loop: CASSRGGNLPQHF. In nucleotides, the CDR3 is TGTGCCAGCAGTAGGGGGGGGAATTTGCCCCAGCATTTT.

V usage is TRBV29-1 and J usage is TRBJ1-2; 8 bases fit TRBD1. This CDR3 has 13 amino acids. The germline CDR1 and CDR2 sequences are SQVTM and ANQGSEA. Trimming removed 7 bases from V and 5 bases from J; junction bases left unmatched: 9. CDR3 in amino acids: CSAMSGQGYGYTF. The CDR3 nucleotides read TGCAGCGCCATGTCCGGACAGGGATATGGCTACACCTTC.

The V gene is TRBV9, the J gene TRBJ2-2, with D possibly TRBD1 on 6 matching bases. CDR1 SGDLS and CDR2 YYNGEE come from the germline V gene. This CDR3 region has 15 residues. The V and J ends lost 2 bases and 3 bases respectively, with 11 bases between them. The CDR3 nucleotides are TGTGCCAGCAGCGTTGGACAGATATACACCGGGGAGCTGTTTTTT. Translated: CASSVGQIYTGELFF.

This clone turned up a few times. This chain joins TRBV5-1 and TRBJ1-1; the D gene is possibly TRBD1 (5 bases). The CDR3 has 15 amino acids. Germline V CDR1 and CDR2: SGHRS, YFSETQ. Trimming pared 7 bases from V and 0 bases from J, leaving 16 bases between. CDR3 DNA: TGCGCCAGCGCGAAAGGGGATCACATGAACACTGAAGCTTTCTTT. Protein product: CASAKGDHMNTEAFF.

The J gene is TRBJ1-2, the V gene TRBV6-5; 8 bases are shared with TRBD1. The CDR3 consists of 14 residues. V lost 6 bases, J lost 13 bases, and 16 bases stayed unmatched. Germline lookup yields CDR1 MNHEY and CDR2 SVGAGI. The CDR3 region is CASSTSGTGSLCTF. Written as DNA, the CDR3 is TGTGCCAGCAGCACCTCCGGGACAGGTAGCCTTTGCACCTTC.

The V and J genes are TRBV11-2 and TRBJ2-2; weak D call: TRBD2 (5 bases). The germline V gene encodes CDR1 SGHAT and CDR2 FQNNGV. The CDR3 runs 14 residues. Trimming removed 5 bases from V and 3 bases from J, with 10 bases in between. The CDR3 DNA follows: TGTGCCAGCAGCCCCGAGCGGTACACCGGGGAGCTGTTTTTT. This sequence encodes CASSPERYTGELFF.

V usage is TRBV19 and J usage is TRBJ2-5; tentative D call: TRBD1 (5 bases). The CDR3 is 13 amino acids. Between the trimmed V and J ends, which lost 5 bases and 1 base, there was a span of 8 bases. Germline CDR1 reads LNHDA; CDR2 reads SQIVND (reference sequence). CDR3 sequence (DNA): TGTGCCAGTAGTGTGGACACCCAAGAGACCCAGTACTTC. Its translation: CASSVDTQETQYF.

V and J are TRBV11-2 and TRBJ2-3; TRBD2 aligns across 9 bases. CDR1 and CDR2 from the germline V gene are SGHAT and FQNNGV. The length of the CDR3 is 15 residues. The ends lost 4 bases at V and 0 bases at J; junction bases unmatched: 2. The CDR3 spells CASSWSGGSTDTQYF. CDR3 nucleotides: TGTGCCAGCAGCTGGAGCGGGGGGAGCACAGATACGCAGTATTTT.

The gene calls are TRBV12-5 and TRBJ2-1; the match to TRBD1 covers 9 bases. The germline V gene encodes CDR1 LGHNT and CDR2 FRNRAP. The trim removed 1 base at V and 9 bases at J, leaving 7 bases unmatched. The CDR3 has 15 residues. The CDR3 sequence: CASGLGQGDLGEQFF. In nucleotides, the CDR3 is TGTGCTAGTGGTTTGGGACAGGGGGACTTAGGTGAGCAGTTCTTC.

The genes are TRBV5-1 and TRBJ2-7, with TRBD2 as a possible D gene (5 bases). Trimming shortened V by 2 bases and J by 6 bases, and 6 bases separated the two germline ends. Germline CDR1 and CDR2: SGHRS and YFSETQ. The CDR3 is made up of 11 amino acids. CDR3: CASSFGGEQYF. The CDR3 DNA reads TGCGCCAGCAGCTTCGGAGGCGAGCAGTACTTC.